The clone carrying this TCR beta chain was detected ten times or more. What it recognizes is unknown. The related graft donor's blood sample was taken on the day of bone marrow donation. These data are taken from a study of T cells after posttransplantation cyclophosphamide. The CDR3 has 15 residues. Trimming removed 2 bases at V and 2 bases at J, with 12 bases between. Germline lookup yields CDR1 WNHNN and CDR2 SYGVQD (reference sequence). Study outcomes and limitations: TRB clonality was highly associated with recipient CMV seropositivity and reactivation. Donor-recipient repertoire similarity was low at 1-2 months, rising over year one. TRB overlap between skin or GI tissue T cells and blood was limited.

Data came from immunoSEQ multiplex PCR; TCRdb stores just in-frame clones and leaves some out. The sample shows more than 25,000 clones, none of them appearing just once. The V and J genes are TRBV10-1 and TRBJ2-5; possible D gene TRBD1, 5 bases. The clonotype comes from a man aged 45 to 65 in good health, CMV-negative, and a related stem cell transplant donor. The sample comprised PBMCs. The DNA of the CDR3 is TGCGCCAGCAGTGAGAGGCAGGGTATTCAAGAGACCCAGTACTTC. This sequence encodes CASSERQGIQETQYF.